Shown below are 15 T cell receptor beta chains from a single sample sequenced in a study of cytomegalovirus exposure and HLA in healthy donors. PCR involved 60 Vbeta and 13 Jbeta primers. Sequenced by immunoSEQ multiplex PCR; TCRdb stores in-frame clones only, minus some. In the table there are some 150,000 clones, 82% of which are singletons. Input material: PBMCs. Every receptor here comes from a man between 25 and 39 years old in good health and CMV-seropositive.

V is TRBV30 and J is TRBJ1-1; no clear D. V lost 0 bases and J lost 8, with 7 bases in between. The CDR3 totals 11 residues. Germline V gene lookup returns CDR1 GTSNPN and CDR2 SVGIG (reference sequence). The CDR3 nucleotides read TGTGCCTGGAGTGTACGGAGGGAAGCTTTCTTT. Protein: CAWSVRREAFF.

The V gene is TRBV28, the J gene TRBJ1-4; D is undetermined. Deletions cut 5 bases from V and 7 bases from J, with 14 bases between. The CDR3 covers 14 residues. Germline loops: CDR1 MDHEN, CDR2 SYDVKM. CDR3 sequence (DNA): TGTGCCAGCAGTCCTGGTTATTCCAGTGAAAAACTGTTTTTT. Amino acids: CASSPGYSSEKLFF.

This chain connects TRBV5-1 to TRBJ1-3; possible D gene TRBD1, 5 bases. CDR3 length: 15 residues. The germline gives CDR1 SGHRS, CDR2 YFSETQ. V lost 3 bases and J 3 bases, leaving 13 bases between the germline ends. The DNA of the CDR3 is TGCGCCAGCAGCTGGGGGGGGGAAGATGGAAACACCATATATTTT. It yields the protein CASSWGGEDGNTIYF. Drawing the rest from reference TRBV5-1 and TRBJ1-3, the complete variable domain is KAGVTQTPRYLIKTRGQQVTLSCSPISGHRSVSWYQQTPGQGLQFLFEYFSETQRNKGNFPGRFSGRQFSNSRSEMNVSTLELGDSALYLCASSWGGEDGNTIYFGEGSWLTVV.

This chain uses TRBV29-1 with TRBJ2-1; 7 bases align to TRBD1. V dropped 4 bases and J dropped 4; count of bases not matched to a gene: 16. Germline assignment: CDR1 SQVTM and CDR2 ANQGSEA. The CDR3 spans 17 residues. CDR3 bases: TGCAGCGTTGTTGTCCCGGGACAGCAATTGTTGTACAATGAGCAGTTCTTC. It translates to CSVVVPGQQLLYNEQFF.

As to this clone: The junction departs from germline at one end; a sequencing error may be responsible. This chain uses TRBV14 with TRBJ2-7; D possibly corresponds to TRBD2 (6 bases). Germline V gives CDR1 SGHDN, CDR2 FVKESK. The CDR3 has 13 amino acids. CDR3 amino acids: CASSLWGGYEQHF. The DNA of the CDR3 is TGTGCCAGCAGCCTTTGGGGAGGCTACGAGCAGCACTTC.

The chain joins TRBV21-1 to TRBJ2-7; the D call TRBD2 from the table was never checked on the DNA. TRBV21-1 is deemed a pseudogene. The CDR3 is made up of 17 amino acids. The CDR3 sequence: CASSKGNTSGSSYEQYF. CDR3 bases: TGTGCCAGCAGCAAAGGAAATACTAGCGGGAGCTCCTACGAGCAGTACTTC.

J is TRBJ1-2 and V is TRBV14; D is unclear. The V gene lost 4 bases and the J gene lost 8 bases, with 17 bases spanning the gap. CDR3 length: 14 residues. Germline V gene data show CDR1 as SGHDN and CDR2 as FVKESK. CDR3 in DNA: TGTGCCAGCAGCCGAGACAACAGATACACCGGCTACACCTTC. Its translation is CASSRDNRYTGYTF.

This chain uses TRBV19 with TRBJ2-5; 7 bases are a match to TRBD1. The DNA end is more similar to TRBJ2-7, so the J call may be wrong. CDR3 size: 16 residues. Germline CDR1 and CDR2: LNHDA and SQIVND (reference sequence). CDR3 in amino acids: CASSIDTGAPSYEQYF. The CDR3 DNA reads as TGTGCCAGTAGTATAGACACAGGGGCGCCATCCTACGAGCAGTACTTC.

The count of this clone is one. A junction boundary mismatches the germline segment, possibly from a read error. Different DNA sequences within this sample yield the same CDR3. V usage is TRBV30 and J usage is TRBJ1-6, with 8 bases identical to TRBD1. Per germline, CDR1 GTSNPN and CDR2 SVGIG (reference sequence). CDR3 length equals 14 residues. The CDR3 DNA is TGTGCCTTAAAACCGGGACAGGAAAATTCCCCCCTCCACTTT. Amino acid sequence: CALKPGQENSPLHF. The full variable domain, its missing parts supplied by reference TRBV30 and TRBJ1-6, is SQTIHQWPATLVQPVGSPLSLECTVEGTSNPNLYWYRQAAGRGLQLLFYSVGIGQISSEVPQNLSASRPQDRQFILSSKKLLLSDSGFYLCALKPGQENSPLHFGNGTRLTVT.

This clone was observed at least ten times. This sequence joins TRBV6-5 and TRBJ1-1, with D uncertain. The germline V gene encodes CDR1 MNHEY and CDR2 SVGAGI. V lost 5 bases and J lost 5, with 12 bases in between. The length of the CDR3 is 13 residues. The CDR3 loop is CASSGERRTEAFF. DNA for the CDR3: TGTGCCAGCAGTGGGGAGAGGAGGACTGAAGCTTTCTTT.

This rearrangement joins TRBV5-1 to TRBJ2-1; 7 bases agree with TRBD1. After removal of 1 base from V and 3 bases from J, the junction contained 4 bases not matched to a gene. The germline CDR1 and CDR2 sequences are SGHRS and YFSETQ. The CDR3 consists of 15 residues. This CDR3 reads CASSLRGDSYNEQFF. For the CDR3, the DNA is TGCGCCAGCAGCTTGCGTGGGGACAGCTACAATGAGCAGTTCTTC.

The chain recombines TRBV27 with TRBJ2-4, with 9 positions matching TRBD1. This CDR3 has 16 residues. Germline V CDR1 and CDR2: MNHEY, SMNVEV (reference sequence). V shed 0 bases and J 8 bases; nucleotides not matched to a gene: 8. The DNA for the CDR3 is TGTGCCAGCAGTTTATCGGCCGGGACAGGGTTTGACATTCAGTACTTC. Translated, it gives CASSLSAGTGFDIQYF.

This clone has a single count. V usage is TRBV9 and J usage is TRBJ2-7, with 7 bases lining up with TRBD1. The CDR3 runs to 14 residues. Germline V gene sequence: CDR1 SGDLS, CDR2 YYNGEE. Unmatched junction bases numbered 5, after V lost 3 bases and J lost 2 bases. Here the CDR3 DNA reads TGTGCCAGCAGCGCGGGGACAGCTACCTACGAGCAGTACTTC. It codes for CASSAGTATYEQYF.

This clone was observed once. The chain joins TRBV15 to TRBJ1-4, with a tentative D call TRBD1 (6 bases). Trimming removed 0 bases from V and 13 bases from J, with 30 bases in between. This CDR3 is built from 19 residues. CDR1 LNHNV and CDR2 YYDKDF come from the germline V gene (reference sequence). CDR3 in DNA: TGTGCCACCAGCAGAGATCGGGGGGGCGCCGGGCGAGCCAGCAGGGGACTGTTTTTT. This gives the protein CATSRDRGGAGRASRGLFF.

The chain is built from TRBV19 and TRBJ1-2; TRBD1 matches at 11 bases. Germline V gene data show CDR1 as LNHDA and CDR2 as SQIVND (reference sequence). The ends lost 8 bases at V and 7 bases at J; junction bases unmatched: 6. The CDR3 loop spans 13 amino acids. This chain's CDR3 is CASRTGTGGGYTF. The CDR3 coding sequence is TGTGCCAGTCGCACCGGGACAGGGGGTGGCTACACCTTC.